This passage covers 4 T cell receptor beta chains from one sample sequenced in a study of blood T cell repertoires in COVID-19 (dated by TCRdb to about 2020). Library creation used the immunoSEQ multiplex PCR assay. TCRdb's version of the immuneACCESS table is confined to in-frame rearrangements and falls short of the full clone set. An unresolved V gene accounts for under half of the shortfall where checked; the remainder is of unknown origin. The sample table shows about 320,000 clones, and approximately 88% are seen once. The ten largest make up 5% to 7% of the sample. The sample comprised peripheral blood. The receptors were gathered from a man younger than 35 who had recovered from COVID-19.

This chain links TRBV13 with TRBJ2-3; 11 bases agree with TRBD2. The CDR3 contains 17 residues. From germline, CDR1 is PRHDT and CDR2 FYEKMQ (reference sequence). V lost 5 bases to trimming and J lost 4 bases; unmatched junction nucleotides: 11. The CDR3 spells CASSVDPLAGVADTQYF. CDR3 in DNA: TGTGCCAGCAGCGTAGACCCACTAGCGGGAGTAGCAGATACGCAGTATTTT.

The chain is built from TRBV14 and TRBJ2-1; a possible D gene is TRBD2 (5 bases). In germline, CDR1 is SGHDN, CDR2 FVKESK. Trimming removed 0 bases at V and 1 base at J, with 25 bases between. CDR3 length: 21 residues. CDR3 DNA sequence: TGTGCCAGCAGCCAAGAAGGAGGTGGCTTAGACAAGGAGAGTTCCTACAATGAGCAGTTCTTC. As protein: CASSQEGGGLDKESSYNEQFF.

The chain uses TRBV27 and TRBJ1-2; 8 nucleotides agree with TRBD1. Germline lookup yields CDR1 MNHEY and CDR2 SMNVEV (reference sequence). The CDR3 length is 14 residues. V dropped 6 bases and J dropped 4; count of bases not matched to a gene: 7. The CDR3 DNA follows: TGTGCCAGCAGCCTGACAGGGGAAGGCTATGGCTACACCTTC. Protein product: CASSLTGEGYGYTF.

This chain connects TRBV13 to TRBJ2-1; D is unclear. The CDR3 is made up of 14 amino acids. V was trimmed by 5 bases and J by 7 bases, leaving 15 bases between them. Germline-derived CDR1 and CDR2 are PRHDT and FYEKMQ (reference sequence). The CDR3 DNA sequence: TGTGCCAGCAGCCCCTGGCAGACCGGGAATGAGCAGTTCTTC. Translated: CASSPWQTGNEQFF.